This entry describes one T cell receptor (beta chain). The sample originates from a study of T cell changes during pregnancy in multiple sclerosis. Assay: immunoSEQ multiplex PCR; the TCRdb copy retains only in-frame clones and omits some. The data hold approximately 9,000 clones, with about 83% observed a single time. Trimming shortened V by 3 bases and J by 6 bases, and 23 bases separated the two germline ends. Germline CDR1 reads MGHRA; CDR2 reads YSYEKL. This CDR3 comprises 18 residues. Sequencing used CD8+ T cells from peripheral blood mononuclear cells, obtained in the third trimester of pregnancy. The TCR originated in a female donor in good health, enrolled as a control in a pregnancy study. V usage is TRBV4-1 and J usage is TRBJ1-4; D may be TRBD1 (6 bases). The CDR3 reads CASSHLPSTDRYYEKLFF. CDR3 coding DNA: TGCGCCAGCAGCCACCTTCCTTCAACCGACAGGTACTATGAAAAACTGTTTTTT.